The entry that follows covers one T cell receptor (beta chain) sequence. Its antigen is unknown. With V trimmed by 7 bases and J by 3 bases, 4 bases remained unmatched. Germline CDR1 and CDR2: MNHEY and SMNVEV (reference sequence). CDR3 length equals 13 residues. This sample is part of a study of cytomegalovirus exposure and HLA in healthy donors. Study outcomes and limitations: In a later analysis, a missense DCLRE1C variant was linked to TCR beta V- and J-gene trimming.

A multiplex PCR was run with 60 Vbeta primers and 13 Jbeta primers. Produced via immunoSEQ multiplex PCR; TCRdb's table is partial and in-frame only. This sample yields fewer than 200,000 clones, of which approximately 85% are seen a single time; about 2% belongs to the top ten. The sample taken for sequencing was PBMCs. The receptor's source is a man between 18 and 35 years old in good health and CMV-seropositive. V and J are TRBV27 and TRBJ2-5; 8 positions match TRBD2. CDR3 amino acids: CASKGLVKETQYF. The DNA for the CDR3 is TGTGCCAGCAAGGGACTAGTAAAAGAGACCCAGTACTTC.